This entry features one T cell receptor beta chain sequence. The target of this receptor is not known. Base qualities are not at hand, and no much larger clone is one base apart. This record comes from a study of OX40 agonist ivuxolimab in advanced cancers. In terms of the full investigation: Ivuxolimab was a fully human IgG2 agonistic monoclonal antibody targeting the costimulatory receptor OX40 (CD134). Intravenous ivuxolimab was administered to patients every 2 weeks at six dose levels: 0.01, 0.1, 0.3, 1.5, 3 and 10 mg/kg. Among the roughly 50 dose-escalation patients, around 19 had hepatocellular carcinoma, roughly 15 melanoma, 9 renal cell carcinoma and 9 head and neck cancer. In the dose-escalation cohort, around four fifths of patients were male, and the mean age was roughly 60 years, with a range of about 23 to 85. Prior anti-PD-1, anti-PD-L1 or anti-CTLA-4 therapy was permitted, and checkpoint inhibitors had been received by roughly 42% of dose-escalation patients. Partial responses occurred in three dose-escalation patients: two with cutaneous melanoma and one with hepatocellular carcinoma. The point of sequencing TCRbeta in the periphery was to test whether ivuxolimab changed TCR sequence diversity and drove clonal T-cell expansion. The paper covers the monotherapy dose-escalation part of the phase I ivuxolimab trial, which included N ≈ 50 patients.

The trial excluded patients who had a history of autoimmune disease or were on systemic immunosuppression. Peripheral blood for TCR sequencing was collected from all dose cohorts at baseline, on cycle 4 day 1, and on cycle 7 day 1. Samples were obtained from an open-label, multicenter, first-in-human phase I dose-escalation trial of ivuxolimab. Adults with locally advanced or metastatic melanoma, renal cell, hepatocellular, or head and neck squamous cell carcinoma were enrolled in the trial. Before TCR sequencing, CD4+ T cells and CD8+ T cells from peripheral blood were sorted into separate populations. What the authors observed across the whole study: Antigen specificity was not determined for the clonally expanded peripheral T cells. Low levels of normalized T-cell clonal expansion were also seen in some patients who did not respond. After ivuxolimab, CD8+ T cells had more expanded clones than CD4+ T cells on average. At doses of 0.1 to 3.0 mg/kg, clonal expansion of both CD4+ and CD8+ T cells in blood was seen between baseline and week 6. In the 0.1-3.0 mg/kg groups, partial responders had among the lowest normalized peripheral clonal expansion, particularly in CD8+ T cells.

Genomic DNA was isolated from the sorted cells so that the TCRbeta CDR3 region could be sequenced. TCRbeta CDR3 regions were sequenced using the immunoSEQ Assay. TCRdb took this table from immuneACCESS and kept in-frame rearrangements with V and J called. Such tables lack part of the clones; where checked against another copy, unresolved V genes explain under half of the gap, and the rest is unexplained. The sample profile shows some 61,000 clones; 75% to 90% of them were found once. About 5.4% of the sample comes from the top ten. The cysteine opens and the phenylalanine closes a CDR3 of 16 amino acids. The retained sequence is limited to the CDR3, 48 bases, with the frame set at the first base. The CDR1 and CDR2 encoded by the germline V gene are LGHNA and YNFKEQ. V is cut by 4 bases and J by 5 bases, and the space between the germline ends is 17 bases.

This sample comprised CD4+ or CD8+ T cells sorted from blood, obtained in a trial of the OX40 agonist ivuxolimab. This chain is built from TRBV4-2 and TRBJ1-4, with TRBD1 as a weak D call on 6 bases. This receptor was identified in an adult with an advanced solid tumor such as melanoma, head and neck, liver or kidney cancer. The CDR3: CASSLEGGGANEKLFF. The DNA reads as follows: TGTGCCAGCAGCCTCGAGGGAGGGGGGGCAAATGAAAAACTGTTTTTT.